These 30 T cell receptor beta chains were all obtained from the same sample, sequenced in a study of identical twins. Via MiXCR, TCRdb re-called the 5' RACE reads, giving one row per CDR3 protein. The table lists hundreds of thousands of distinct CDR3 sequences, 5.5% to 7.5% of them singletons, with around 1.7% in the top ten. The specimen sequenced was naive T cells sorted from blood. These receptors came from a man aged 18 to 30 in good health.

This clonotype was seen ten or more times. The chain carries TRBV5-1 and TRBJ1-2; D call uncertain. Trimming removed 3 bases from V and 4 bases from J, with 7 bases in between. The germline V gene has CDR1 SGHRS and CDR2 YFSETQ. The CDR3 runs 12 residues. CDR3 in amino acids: CASSSRAYGYTF. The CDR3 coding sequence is TGCGCCAGCAGCTCCCGGGCCTATGGCTACACCTTC.

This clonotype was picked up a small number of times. This CDR3 reads CASSGQGNIQYF. CDR3 nucleotides: TGTGCCAGCAGTGGACAGGGAAACATTCAGTACTTC. The V gene is TRBV12-3 or TRBV12-4, the J gene TRBJ2-4, with 8 bases that match TRBD1. Germline trimming cut 5 bases from V and 6 bases from J; bases unmatched to any gene: 0. CDR3 length equals 12 residues.

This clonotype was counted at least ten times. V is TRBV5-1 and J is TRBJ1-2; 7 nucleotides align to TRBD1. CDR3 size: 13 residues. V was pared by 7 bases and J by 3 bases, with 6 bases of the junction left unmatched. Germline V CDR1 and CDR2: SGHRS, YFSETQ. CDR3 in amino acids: CASRRQGDYGYTF. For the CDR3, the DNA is TGCGCCAGCCGACGACAGGGCGACTATGGCTACACCTTC. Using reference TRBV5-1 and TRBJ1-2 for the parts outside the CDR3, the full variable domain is KAGVTQTPRYLIKTRGQQVTLSCSPISGHRSVSWYQQTPGQGLQFLFEYFSETQRNKGNFPGRFSGRQFSNSRSEMNVSTLELGDSALYLCASRRQGDYGYTFGSGTRLTVV.

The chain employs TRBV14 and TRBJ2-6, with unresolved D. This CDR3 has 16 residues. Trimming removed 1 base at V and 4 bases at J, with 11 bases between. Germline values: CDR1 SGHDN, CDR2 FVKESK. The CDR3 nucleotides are TGTGCCAGCAGCCAAGGGGTCGGTTTCGGGGCCAACGTCCTGACTTTC. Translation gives CASSQGVGFGANVLTF.

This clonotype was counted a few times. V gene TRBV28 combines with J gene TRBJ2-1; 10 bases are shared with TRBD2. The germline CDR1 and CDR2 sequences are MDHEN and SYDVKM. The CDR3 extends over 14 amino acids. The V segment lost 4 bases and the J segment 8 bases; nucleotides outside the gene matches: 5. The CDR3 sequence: CASSSPGLADEQFF. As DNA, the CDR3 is TGTGCCAGCAGTTCACCAGGACTAGCGGATGAGCAGTTCTTC.

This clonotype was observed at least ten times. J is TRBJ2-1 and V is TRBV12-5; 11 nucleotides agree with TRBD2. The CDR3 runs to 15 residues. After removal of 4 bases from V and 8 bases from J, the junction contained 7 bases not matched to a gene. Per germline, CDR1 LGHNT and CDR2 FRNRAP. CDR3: CASGSELAGGDEQFF. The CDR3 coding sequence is TGTGCTAGTGGTTCGGAATTAGCGGGAGGGGATGAGCAGTTCTTC. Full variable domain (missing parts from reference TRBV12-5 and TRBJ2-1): DARVTQTPRHKVTEMGQEVTMRCQPILGHNTVFWYRQTMMQGLELLAYFRNRAPLDDSGMPKDRFSAEMPDATLATLKIQPSEPRDSAVYFCASGSELAGGDEQFFGPGTRLTVL.

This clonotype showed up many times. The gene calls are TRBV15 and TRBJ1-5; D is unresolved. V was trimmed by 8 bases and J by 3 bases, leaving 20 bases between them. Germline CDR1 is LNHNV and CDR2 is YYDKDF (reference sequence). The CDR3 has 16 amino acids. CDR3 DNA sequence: TGTGCCACCGCCTCGCAACAGTTTGGGTTCAATCAGCCCCAGCATTTT. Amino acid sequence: CATASQQFGFNQPQHF. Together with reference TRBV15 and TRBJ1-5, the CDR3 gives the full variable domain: DAMVIQNPRYQVTQFGKPVTLSCSQTLNHNVMYWYQQKSSQAPKLLFHYYDKDFNNEADTPDNFQSRRPNTSFCFLDIRSPGLGDTAMYLCATASQQFGFNQPQHFGDGTRLSIL.

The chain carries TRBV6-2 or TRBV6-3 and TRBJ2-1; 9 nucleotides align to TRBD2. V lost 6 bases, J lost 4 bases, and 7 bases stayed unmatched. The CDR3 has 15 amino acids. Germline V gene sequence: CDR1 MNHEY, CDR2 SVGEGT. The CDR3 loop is CASRPQAGGYNEQFF. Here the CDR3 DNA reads TGTGCCAGCAGACCCCAAGCGGGGGGATACAATGAGCAGTTCTTC.

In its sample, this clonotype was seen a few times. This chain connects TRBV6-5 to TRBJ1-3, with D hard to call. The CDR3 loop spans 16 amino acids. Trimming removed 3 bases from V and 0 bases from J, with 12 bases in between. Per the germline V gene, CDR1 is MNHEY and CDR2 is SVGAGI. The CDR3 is CASSYRISSSGNTIYF. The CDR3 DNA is TGTGCCAGCAGTTATCGTATTTCCAGCTCTGGAAACACCATATATTTT.

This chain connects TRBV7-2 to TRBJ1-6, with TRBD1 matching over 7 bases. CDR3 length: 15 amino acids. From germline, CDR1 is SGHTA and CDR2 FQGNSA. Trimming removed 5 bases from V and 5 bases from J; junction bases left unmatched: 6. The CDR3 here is CASSNRQGDNSPLHF. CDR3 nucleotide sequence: TGTGCCAGCAGCAACAGACAGGGTGATAATTCACCCCTCCACTTT.

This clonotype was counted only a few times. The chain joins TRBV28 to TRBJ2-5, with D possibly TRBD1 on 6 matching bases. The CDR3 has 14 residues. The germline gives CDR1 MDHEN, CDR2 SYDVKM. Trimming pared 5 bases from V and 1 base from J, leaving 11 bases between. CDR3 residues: CASSAPTGQETQYF. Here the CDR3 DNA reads TGTGCCAGCAGTGCTCCGACAGGCCAAGAGACCCAGTACTTC.

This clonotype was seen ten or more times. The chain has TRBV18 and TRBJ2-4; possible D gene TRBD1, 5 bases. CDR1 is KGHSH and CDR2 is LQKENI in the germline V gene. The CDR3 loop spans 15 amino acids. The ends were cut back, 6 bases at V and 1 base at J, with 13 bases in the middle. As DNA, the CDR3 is TGTGCCAGCTCCTCGTCAGGGTTCGCCAAAAACATTCAGTACTTC. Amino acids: CASSSSGFAKNIQYF.

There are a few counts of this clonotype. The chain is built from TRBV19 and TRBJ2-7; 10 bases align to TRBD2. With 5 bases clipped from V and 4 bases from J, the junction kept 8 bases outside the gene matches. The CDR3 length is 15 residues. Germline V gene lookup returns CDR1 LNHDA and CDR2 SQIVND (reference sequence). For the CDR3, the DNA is TGTGCCAGTAGTTCTTTAGCGGGAGGCCAATACGAGCAGTACTTC. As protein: CASSSLAGGQYEQYF.

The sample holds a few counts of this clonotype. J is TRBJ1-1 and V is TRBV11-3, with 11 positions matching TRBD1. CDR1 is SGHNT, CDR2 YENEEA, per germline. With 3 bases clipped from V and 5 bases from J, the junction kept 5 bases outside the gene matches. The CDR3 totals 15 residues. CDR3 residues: CASSFDRDRGTEAFF. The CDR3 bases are TGTGCCAGCAGCTTTGACCGGGACAGGGGGACTGAAGCTTTCTTT.

This CDR3 reads CASSYGGRVAEQFF. CDR3 DNA: TGTGCCAGCAGTTACGGGGGCAGGGTAGCTGAGCAGTTCTTC. The chain is built from TRBV6-2 or TRBV6-3 and TRBJ2-1, with TRBD1 as a possible D gene (6 bases). The CDR3 loop spans 14 amino acids. The V gene's germline CDR1 is MNHEY and CDR2 SVGEGT. V lost 2 bases and J 9 bases, leaving 14 bases between the germline ends.

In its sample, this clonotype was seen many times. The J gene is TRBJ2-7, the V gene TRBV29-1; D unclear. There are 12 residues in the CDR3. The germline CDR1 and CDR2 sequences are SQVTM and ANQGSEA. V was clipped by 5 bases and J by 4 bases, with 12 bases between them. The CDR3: CSVSVTLYEQYF. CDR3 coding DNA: TGCAGCGTTTCGGTGACTCTTTACGAGCAGTACTTC.

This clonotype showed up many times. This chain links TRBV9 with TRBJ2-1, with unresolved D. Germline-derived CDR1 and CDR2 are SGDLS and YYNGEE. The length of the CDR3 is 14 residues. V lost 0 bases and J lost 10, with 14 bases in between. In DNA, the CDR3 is TGTGCCAGCAGCGTAGAACTGCGTTTTGGGGAGCAGTTCTTC. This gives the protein CASSVELRFGEQFF.

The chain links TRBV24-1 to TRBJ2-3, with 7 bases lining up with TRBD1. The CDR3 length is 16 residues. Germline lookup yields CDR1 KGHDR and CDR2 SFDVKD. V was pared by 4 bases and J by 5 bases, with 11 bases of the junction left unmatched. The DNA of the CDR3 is TGTGCCACCAGTGACCCACGGACAGGACTTGAAGATACGCAGTATTTT. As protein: CATSDPRTGLEDTQYF.

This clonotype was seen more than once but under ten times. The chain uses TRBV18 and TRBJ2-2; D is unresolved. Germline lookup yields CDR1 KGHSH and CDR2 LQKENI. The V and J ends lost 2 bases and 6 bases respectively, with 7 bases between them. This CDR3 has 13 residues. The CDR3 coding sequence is TGTGCCAGCTCACCAAGCGTGGCCGGGGAGCTGTTTTTT. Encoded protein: CASSPSVAGELFF.

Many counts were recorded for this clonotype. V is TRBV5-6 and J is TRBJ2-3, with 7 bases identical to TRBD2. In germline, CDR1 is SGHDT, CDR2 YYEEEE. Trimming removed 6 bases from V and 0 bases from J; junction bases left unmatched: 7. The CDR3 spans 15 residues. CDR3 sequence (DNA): TGTGCCAGCACCGGGCAGGGACTAAGCACAGATACGCAGTATTTT. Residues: CASTGQGLSTDTQYF.

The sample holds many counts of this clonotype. CDR3 nucleotides: TGTGCCAGCTGCCCAATCACAGATACGCAGTATTTT. Translated, it gives CASCPITDTQYF. The chain employs TRBV12-3 or TRBV12-4 and TRBJ2-3; D remains unclear. This CDR3 is built from 12 residues. V was shortened by 8 bases and J by 2 bases, with 8 bases between the two germline ends.

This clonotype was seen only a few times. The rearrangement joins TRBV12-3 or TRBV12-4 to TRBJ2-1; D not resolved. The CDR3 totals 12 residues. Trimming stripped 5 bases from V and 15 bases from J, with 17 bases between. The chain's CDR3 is CASSNGVRKPFF. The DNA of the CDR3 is TGTGCCAGCAGTAACGGCGTCCGGAAGCCGTTCTTC.

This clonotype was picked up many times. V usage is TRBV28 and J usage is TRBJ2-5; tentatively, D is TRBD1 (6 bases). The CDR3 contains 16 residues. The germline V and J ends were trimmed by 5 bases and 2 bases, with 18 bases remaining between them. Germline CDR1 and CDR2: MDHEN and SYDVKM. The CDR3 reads CASSIQGRRLQETQYF. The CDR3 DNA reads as TGTGCCAGCAGTATTCAGGGGCGCAGACTGCAAGAGACCCAGTACTTC.

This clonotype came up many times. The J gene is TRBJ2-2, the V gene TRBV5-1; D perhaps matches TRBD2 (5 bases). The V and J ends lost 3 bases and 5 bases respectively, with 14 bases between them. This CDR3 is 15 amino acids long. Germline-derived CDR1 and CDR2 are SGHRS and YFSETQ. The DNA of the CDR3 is TGCGCCAGCAGCTATGCAATAGCGTCTACCGGGGAGCTGTTTTTT. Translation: CASSYAIASTGELFF.

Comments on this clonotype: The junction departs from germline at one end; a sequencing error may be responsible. CDR3 amino acids: CTSSLGGRVVNEQFF. The DNA for the CDR3 is TGTACCAGCAGTTTAGGCGGGAGGGTGGTGAATGAGCAGTTCTTC. The J gene is TRBJ2-1, the V gene TRBV28; the match to TRBD2 covers 9 bases. CDR3 size: 15 residues. Germline V gene sequence: CDR1 MDHEN, CDR2 SYDVKM.

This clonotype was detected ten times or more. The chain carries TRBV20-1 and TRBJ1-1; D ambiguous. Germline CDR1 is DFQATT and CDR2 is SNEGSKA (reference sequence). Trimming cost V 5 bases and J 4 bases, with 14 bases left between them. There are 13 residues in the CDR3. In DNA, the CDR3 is TGCAGTGCTTCGCGACGGCTGGGCACTGAAGCTTTCTTT. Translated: CSASRRLGTEAFF.

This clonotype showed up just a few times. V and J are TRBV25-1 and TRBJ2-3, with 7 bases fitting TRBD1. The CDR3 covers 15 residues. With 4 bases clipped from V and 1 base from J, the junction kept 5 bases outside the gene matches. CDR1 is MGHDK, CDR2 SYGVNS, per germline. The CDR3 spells CASSGQGQGTDTQYF. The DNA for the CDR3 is TGTGCCAGCAGTGGACAGGGTCAGGGCACAGATACGCAGTATTTT. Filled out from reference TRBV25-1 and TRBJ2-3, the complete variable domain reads EADIYQTPRYLVIGTGKKITLECSQTMGHDKMYWYQQDPGMELHLIHYSYGVNSTEKGDLSSESTVSRIRTEHFPLTLESARPSHTSQYLCASSGQGQGTDTQYFGPGTRLTVL.

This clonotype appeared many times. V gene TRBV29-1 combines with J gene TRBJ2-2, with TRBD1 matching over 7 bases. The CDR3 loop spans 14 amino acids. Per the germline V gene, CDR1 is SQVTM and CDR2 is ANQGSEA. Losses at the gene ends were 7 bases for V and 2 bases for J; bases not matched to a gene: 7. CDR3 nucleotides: TGCAGCGGCTACAGGGGCGTTAACACCGGGGAGCTGTTTTTT. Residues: CSGYRGVNTGELFF.

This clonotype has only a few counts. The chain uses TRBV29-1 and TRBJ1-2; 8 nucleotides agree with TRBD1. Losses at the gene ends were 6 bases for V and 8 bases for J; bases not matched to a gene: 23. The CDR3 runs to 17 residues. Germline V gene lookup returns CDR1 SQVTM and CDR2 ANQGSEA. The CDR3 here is CSVGWDRSGHLARGYTF. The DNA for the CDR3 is TGCAGCGTGGGATGGGACAGGTCGGGGCATTTGGCTCGCGGCTACACCTTC.

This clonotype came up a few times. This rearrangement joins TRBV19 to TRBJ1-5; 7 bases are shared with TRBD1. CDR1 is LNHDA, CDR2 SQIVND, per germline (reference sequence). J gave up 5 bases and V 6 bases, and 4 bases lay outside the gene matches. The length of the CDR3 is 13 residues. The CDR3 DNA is TGTGCCAGTAGGGGACAGTTAGATCAGCCCCAGCATTTT. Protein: CASRGQLDQPQHF.